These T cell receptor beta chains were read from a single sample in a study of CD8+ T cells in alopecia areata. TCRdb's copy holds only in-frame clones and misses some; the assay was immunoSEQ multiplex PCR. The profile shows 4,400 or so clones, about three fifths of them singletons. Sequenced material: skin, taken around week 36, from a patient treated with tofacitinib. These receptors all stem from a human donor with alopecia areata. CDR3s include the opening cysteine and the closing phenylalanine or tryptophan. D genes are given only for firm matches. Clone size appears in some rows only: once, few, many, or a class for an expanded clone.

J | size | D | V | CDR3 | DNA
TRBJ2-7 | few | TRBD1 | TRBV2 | CASSESVRGLVLSYEQYF | TGTGCCAGCAGTGAATCGGTCAGGGGGCTAGTATTATCCTACGAGCAGTACTTC
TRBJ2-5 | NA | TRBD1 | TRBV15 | CATSRDGTGLETQYF | TGTGCCACCAGCAGAGACGGGACAGGGTTGGAGACCCAGTACTTC
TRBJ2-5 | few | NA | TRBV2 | CASGVQETQYF | TGTGCCAGCGGGGTCCAAGAGACCCAGTACTTC
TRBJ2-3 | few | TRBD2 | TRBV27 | CASSLGGRIDTQYF | TGTGCCAGCAGTTTAGGCGGGAGGATAGATACGCAGTATTTT
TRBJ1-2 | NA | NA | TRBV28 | CASSVSVRGTYGYTF | TGTGCCAGCAGTGTTTCAGTTAGGGGGACCTATGGCTACACCTTC
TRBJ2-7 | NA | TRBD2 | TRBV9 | CASSVGASGSYEQYF | TGTGCCAGCAGCGTAGGGGCTAGCGGGTCCTACGAGCAGTACTTC
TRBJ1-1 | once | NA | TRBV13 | CASSLQGRPETEAFF | TGTGCCAGCAGTTTACAGGGTAGGCCGGAAACTGAAGCTTTCTTT
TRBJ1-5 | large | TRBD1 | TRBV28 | CASSLPQGQNNQPQHF | TGTGCCAGCAGTTTACCCCAGGGACAGAACAATCAGCCCCAGCATTTT
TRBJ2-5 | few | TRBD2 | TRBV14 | CASSRTSGIVETQYF | TGTGCCAGCAGCCGAACTAGCGGGATCGTGGAGACCCAGTACTTC
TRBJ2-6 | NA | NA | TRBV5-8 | CASSRAGYSGANVLTF | TGTGCCAGCAGTCGAGCAGGGTACTCTGGGGCCAACGTCCTGACTTTC
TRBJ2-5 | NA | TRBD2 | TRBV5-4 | CASSSSSGSWETQYF | TGTGCCAGCAGCTCCTCTAGCGGGAGTTGGGAGACCCAGTACTTC
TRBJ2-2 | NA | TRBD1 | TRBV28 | CAVQGKSAGELFF | TGTGCAGTACAGGGGAAGAGTGCCGGGGAGCTGTTTTTT
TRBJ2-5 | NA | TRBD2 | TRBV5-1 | CASTTSGSLQETQYF | TGCGCCAGCACGACTAGCGGGAGTCTCCAAGAGACCCAGTACTTC
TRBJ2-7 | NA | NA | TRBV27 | CATLRGHEQYF | TGTGCCACCCTCCGGGGCCACGAGCAGTACTTC
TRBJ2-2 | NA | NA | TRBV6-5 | CASSPTGLGGELFF | TGTGCCAGCAGCCCGACAGGTCTGGGGGGTGAACTGTTTTTT
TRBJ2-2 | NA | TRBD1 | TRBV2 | CASSEDTGETGELFF | TGTGCCAGCAGTGAGGATACAGGGGAAACCGGGGAGCTGTTTTTT
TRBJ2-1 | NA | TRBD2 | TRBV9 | CASSAGVAGRYNEQFF | TGTGCCAGCAGCGCAGGGGTAGCGGGACGATACAATGAGCAGTTCTTC
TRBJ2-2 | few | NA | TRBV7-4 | CASTPGADYTGELFF | TGTGCCAGCACCCCCGGGGCGGACTACACCGGGGAGCTGTTTTTT
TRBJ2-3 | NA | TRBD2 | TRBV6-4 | CASSSGRRDTQYF | TGTGCCAGCAGTAGCGGGAGGAGAGATACGCAGTATTTT
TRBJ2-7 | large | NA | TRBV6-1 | CASSEWEVPYEQYF | TGTGCCAGCAGTGAATGGGAAGTTCCCTACGAGCAGTACTTC
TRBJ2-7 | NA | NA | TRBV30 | CAWSVKATGRGEYF | TGTGCCTGGAGTGTAAAAGCAACCGGGAGAGGGGAGTACTTC
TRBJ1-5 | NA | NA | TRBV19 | CASSSRWGRTGPQHF | TGTGCCAGTAGTTCTCGTTGGGGGCGTACGGGGCCCCAGCATTTT
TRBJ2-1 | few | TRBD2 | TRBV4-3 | CASSQGLAPYNEQFF | TGCGCCAGCAGCCAAGGACTAGCCCCCTACAATGAGCAGTTCTTC
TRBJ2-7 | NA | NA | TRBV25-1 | CASSNHNEQYF | TGTGCCAGCAGTAATCACAACGAGCAGTACTTC
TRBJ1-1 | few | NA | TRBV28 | CASSSYRWGMNTEAFF | TGTGCCAGCAGTTCCTACCGTTGGGGCATGAACACTGAAGCTTTCTTT
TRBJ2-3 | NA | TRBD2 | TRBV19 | CASTSGTHSTDTQYF | TGTGCCAGTACTAGCGGGACACATTCCACAGATACGCAGTATTTT